This T cell receptor beta chain was found in a study of cytomegalovirus exposure and HLA in healthy donors. Study findings and constraints: There was a cluster of highly shared sequence variants that was likely a sequencing artifact.

The PCR was carried out with 60 Vbeta primers and 13 Jbeta primers. Assay: immunoSEQ multiplex PCR; the TCRdb copy retains only in-frame clones and omits some. There are 150,000 to 200,000 clones in the sample; about 80% occur only once, and approximately 15% lies in the top ten. V was cut by 7 bases and J by 6 bases, with 18 bases left in between. The CDR3 spans 14 residues. Germline V gene data show CDR1 as MNHEY and CDR2 as SVGAGI. About this clone itself: Its specificity is unknown.

The sequenced sample was PBMCs. This chain connects TRBV6-5 to TRBJ1-1; tentative D call: TRBD1 (5 bases). The receptor's source is a woman aged 40 to 50 in good health and CMV-seronegative. CDR3 nucleotide sequence: TGTGCCAGCATCATTAATAGGAGGGGCTCTGAAGCTTTCTTT. Translated, it gives CASIINRRGSEAFF.